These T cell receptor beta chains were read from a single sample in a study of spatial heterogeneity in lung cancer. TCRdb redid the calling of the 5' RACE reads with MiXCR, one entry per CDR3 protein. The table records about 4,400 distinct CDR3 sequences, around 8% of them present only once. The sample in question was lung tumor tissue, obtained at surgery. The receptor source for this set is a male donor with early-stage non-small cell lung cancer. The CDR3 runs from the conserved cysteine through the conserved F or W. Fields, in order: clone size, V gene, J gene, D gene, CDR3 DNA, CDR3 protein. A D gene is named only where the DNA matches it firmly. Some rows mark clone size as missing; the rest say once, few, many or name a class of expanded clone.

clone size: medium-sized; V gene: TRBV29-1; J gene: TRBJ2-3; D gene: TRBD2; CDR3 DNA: TGCAGCGTTGATTCCCGACTAGCGAACTTACCTACGCAGTATTTT; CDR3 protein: CSVDSRLANLPTQYF
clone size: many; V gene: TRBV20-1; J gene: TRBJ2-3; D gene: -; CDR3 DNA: TGCAGTGCTAAGAGGCAGGGCGTTAAGGGAGATATGCAGTATTTT; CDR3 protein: CSAKRQGVKGDMQYF
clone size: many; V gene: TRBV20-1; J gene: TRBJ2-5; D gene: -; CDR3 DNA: TGCAGTGCCTTACCGGGGCAGAGTCAAGAGACCCAGTACTTC; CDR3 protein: CSALPGQSQETQYF
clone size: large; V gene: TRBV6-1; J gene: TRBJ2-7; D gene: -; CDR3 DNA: TGTGCCAGCAGTGAAAACAGGGGAGGATCCTACGAGCAGTACTTC; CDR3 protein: CASSENRGGSYEQYF
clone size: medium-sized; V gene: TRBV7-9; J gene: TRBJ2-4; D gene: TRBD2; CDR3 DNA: TGTGCCAGCAGTCGGACTAGCGCGCTAGCCAAAAACATTCAGTACTTC; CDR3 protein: CASSRTSALAKNIQYF
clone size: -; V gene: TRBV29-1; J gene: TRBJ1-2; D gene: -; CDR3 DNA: TGCAGCGTCCCCTTGGCGGAGGGCTACACCTTC; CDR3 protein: CSVPLAEGYTF
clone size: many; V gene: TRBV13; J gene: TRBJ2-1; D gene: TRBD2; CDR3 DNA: TGTGCCAGCAGCTTCACCGGGGGGGCCGGGGATGAGCAGTTCTTC; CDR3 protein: CASSFTGGAGDEQFF
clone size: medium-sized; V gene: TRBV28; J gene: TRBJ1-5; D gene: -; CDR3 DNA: TGTGCCAGCATCTCTACAGGGTCAAGGGCCCAGCATTTT; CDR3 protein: CASISTGSRAQHF
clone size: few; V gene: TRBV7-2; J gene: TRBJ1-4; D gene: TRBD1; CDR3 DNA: TGTGCCAGCAGCTCCAATCCACCGGGACAGAATGAAAAACTGTTTTTT; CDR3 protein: CASSSNPPGQNEKLFF
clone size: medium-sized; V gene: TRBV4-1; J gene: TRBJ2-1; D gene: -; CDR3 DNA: TGCGCCAGCAGCCAAGAATCGCAGGAGACCGCCCACCAGTTCTTC; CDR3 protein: CASSQESQETAHQFF
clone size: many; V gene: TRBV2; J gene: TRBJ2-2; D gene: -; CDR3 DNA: TGTGCCAGCAGTCGGCTCAACACCGGGGAGCTGTTTTTT; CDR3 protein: CASSRLNTGELFF
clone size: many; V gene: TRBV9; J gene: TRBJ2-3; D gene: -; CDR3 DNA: TGTGCCAGCAGCCTACGTACGACAGATACGCAGTATTTT; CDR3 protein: CASSLRTTDTQYF
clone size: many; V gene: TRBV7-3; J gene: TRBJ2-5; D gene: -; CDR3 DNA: TGTGCCACCGCCAGGGGGGGTGGGGAGACCCAGTACTTC; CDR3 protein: CATARGGGETQYF
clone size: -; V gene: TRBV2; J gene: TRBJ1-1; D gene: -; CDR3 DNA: TGTGCCAGCACCGAAGACCAGCCTTTTCCAGCTTTCTTT; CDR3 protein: CASTEDQPFPAFF
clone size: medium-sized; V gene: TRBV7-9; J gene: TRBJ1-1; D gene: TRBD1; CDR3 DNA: TGTGCCAGCAGCTCCTCGGCAGGGGGCGGAGAAGCTTTCTTT; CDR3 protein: CASSSSAGGGEAFF
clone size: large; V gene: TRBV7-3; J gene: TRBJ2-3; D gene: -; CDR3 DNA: TGTGCCAGCAGCCCAGGACAGAGCACAGATACGCAGTATTTT; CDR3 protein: CASSPGQSTDTQYF
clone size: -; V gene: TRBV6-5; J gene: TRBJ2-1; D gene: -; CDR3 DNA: TGTGCCAGCAGGGGGACCACCGCCTACAATGAGCAGTTCTTC; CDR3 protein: CASRGTTAYNEQFF